These 13 T cell receptor beta chains came from one sample sequenced in a study of cytomegalovirus exposure and HLA in healthy donors. PCR amplification relied on 60 Vbeta primers (plus 13 Jbeta primers). Measured with immunoSEQ multiplex PCR; TCRdb has only the in-frame clones, and not every one. The sample has about 140,000 clones, approximately 87% seen once. Sequenced: PBMCs. The receptors originated from a man aged 35 to 55 in good health and CMV-seronegative.

The V call is TRBV4-1, the J call TRBJ2-1; the D gene is possibly TRBD2 (6 bases). Per the germline V gene, CDR1 is MGHRA and CDR2 is YSYEKL. The CDR3 length is 16 residues. V was trimmed by 4 bases and J by 7 bases, leaving 20 bases between them. The chain's CDR3 is CASSPSTAGIINEQFF. CDR3 nucleotide sequence: TGCGCCAGCAGCCCCTCTACAGCGGGTATTATAAATGAGCAGTTCTTC.

This rearrangement joins TRBV4-3 to TRBJ2-6; 14 bases align to TRBD2. This CDR3 is 17 amino acids long. With V trimmed by 3 bases and J by 3 bases, 1 base remained unmatched. Per the germline V gene, CDR1 is LGHNA and CDR2 is YSLEER. Here the CDR3 reads CASSQGLAGDGANVLTF. CDR3 coding DNA: TGCGCCAGCAGCCAGGGACTAGCGGGGGATGGGGCCAACGTCCTGACTTTC.

This chain joins TRBV19 and TRBJ2-7, with D tentatively TRBD1 (6 bases). The CDR3 loop spans 14 amino acids. V lost 3 bases and J lost 2, with 11 bases in between. CDR1 and CDR2 (germline): LNHDA, SQIVND (reference sequence). CDR3 in amino acids: CASSMTQGAYEQYF. The CDR3 DNA sequence: TGTGCCAGTAGTATGACACAGGGCGCCTACGAGCAGTACTTC.

V is TRBV7-2 and J is TRBJ2-1, with D hard to call. CDR3 size: 14 residues. The V end lost 1 base, the J end lost 10 bases, and 14 bases lay between the germline ends. Looked up from germline, CDR1 is SGHTA and CDR2 is FQGNSA. As DNA, the CDR3 is TGTGCCAGCAGCTTAGGCCGGCAACTCGGGGAGCAGTTCTTC. This sequence encodes CASSLGRQLGEQFF. Full variable domain (remainder filled in from reference TRBV7-2 and TRBJ2-1): GAGVSQSPSNKVTEKGKDVELRCDPISGHTALYWYRQSLGQGLEFLIYFQGNSAPDKSGLPSDRFSAERTGGSVSTLTIQRTQQEDSAVYLCASSLGRQLGEQFFGPGTRLTVL.

The chain employs TRBV7-2 and TRBJ1-1, with a weak D call TRBD1 (6 bases). Germline CDR1 is SGHTA and CDR2 is FQGNSA. This CDR3 has 14 residues. Trimming removed 5 bases at V and 6 bases at J, with 16 bases between. The CDR3 DNA reads TGTGCCAGCAGCCCAGAGGGGGTTACAGCTGAAGCTTTCTTT. Translated, it gives CASSPEGVTAEAFF. Drawing the rest from reference TRBV7-2 and TRBJ1-1, the complete variable domain is GAGVSQSPSNKVTEKGKDVELRCDPISGHTALYWYRQSLGQGLEFLIYFQGNSAPDKSGLPSDRFSAERTGGSVSTLTIQRTQQEDSAVYLCASSPEGVTAEAFFGQGTRLTVV.

The chain is built from TRBV28 and TRBJ2-7; 9 positions match TRBD1. Trimming removed 8 bases from V and 2 bases from J; junction bases left unmatched: 16. CDR1 and CDR2 (germline): MDHEN, SYDVKM. This CDR3 is 17 amino acids long. The chain's CDR3 is CASDSHGGTGSTYEQYF. In DNA form, the CDR3 reads TGTGCCAGCGACTCCCACGGCGGGACAGGGTCAACCTACGAGCAGTACTTC.

This clone showed up just a few times. This chain links TRBV2 with TRBJ2-7, with D tentatively TRBD1 (6 bases). Trimming took off 6 bases at V and 5 bases at J, with 23 bases between the two ends. Germline V gene data show CDR1 as SNHLY and CDR2 as FYNNEI. This CDR3 contains 16 residues. The CDR3: CASRNPHIRGFDEQYF. The CDR3 nucleotides are TGTGCCAGCAGAAACCCTCACATCAGGGGTTTCGACGAGCAGTACTTC.

The chain joins TRBV10-2 to TRBJ2-5; TRBD2 is a possible D gene (6 bases). The CDR3 extends over 15 amino acids. V lost 5 bases, J lost 3 bases, and 16 bases lay in between. Looked up from germline, CDR1 is WSHSY and CDR2 is SAAADI. The CDR3 sequence: CASSSTGTGKETQYF. CDR3 sequence (DNA): TGCGCCAGCAGTTCAACCGGGACTGGAAAAGAGACCCAGTACTTC.

The genes are TRBV5-6 and TRBJ2-1, with 12 bases matching TRBD2. The CDR3 loop spans 16 amino acids. The V and J ends lost 3 bases and 6 bases, in that order; junction bases with no gene match: 7. Germline CDR1 SGHDT, CDR2 YYEEEE. The CDR3 sequence is CASSSTTSGRPNEQFF. The CDR3 nucleotides read TGTGCCAGCAGCTCCACTACTAGCGGGAGGCCCAATGAGCAGTTCTTC.

This rearrangement joins TRBV7-9 to TRBJ1-4, with D unclear. Germline lookup yields CDR1 SEHNR and CDR2 FQNEAQ (reference sequence). This CDR3 contains 14 residues. V lost 4 bases, J lost 7 bases, and 13 bases lay in between. As DNA, the CDR3 is TGTGCCAGCAGCTCCTTGAGTTCAGGTGAAAAACTGTTTTTT. This encodes CASSSLSSGEKLFF.

The chain employs TRBV7-3 and TRBJ2-1; 12 bases match TRBD1. V shed 4 bases, J shed 9 bases, and the junction held 7 bases outside the gene matches. Per germline, CDR1 SGHTA and CDR2 FQGTGA. The CDR3 totals 15 residues. The CDR3 region has the DNA TGTGCCAGCAGCTCAACCGGGACAGGGGGCGCTGAGCAGTTCTTC. Amino acids: CASSSTGTGGAEQFF.

This chain joins TRBV7-8 and TRBJ2-5, with 7 bases lining up with TRBD1. Germline V CDR1 and CDR2: SGHVS, FQNEAQ. Trimming removed 2 bases from V and 2 bases from J; junction bases left unmatched: 8. The CDR3 is 16 amino acids. The CDR3 sequence is CASSLRDSWLQETQYF. The DNA of the CDR3 is TGTGCCAGCAGCTTAAGGGACAGTTGGCTGCAAGAGACCCAGTACTTC.

This rearrangement joins TRBV7-3 to TRBJ2-3; tentative D call: TRBD2 (5 bases). Germline V gene lookup returns CDR1 SGHTA and CDR2 FQGTGA. This CDR3 has 13 amino acids. Trimming stripped 5 bases from V and 5 bases from J, with 11 bases between. CDR3 bases: TGTGCCAGCAGCCTCGCCCGGGGAGATACGCAGTATTTT. Translation: CASSLARGDTQYF. The full variable domain, completed using reference TRBV7-3 and TRBJ2-3, is GAGVSQTPSNKVTEKGKYVELRCDPISGHTALYWYRQSLGQGPEFLIYFQGTGAADDSGLPNDRFFAVRPEGSVSTLKIQRTERGDSAVYLCASSLARGDTQYFGPGTRLTVL.